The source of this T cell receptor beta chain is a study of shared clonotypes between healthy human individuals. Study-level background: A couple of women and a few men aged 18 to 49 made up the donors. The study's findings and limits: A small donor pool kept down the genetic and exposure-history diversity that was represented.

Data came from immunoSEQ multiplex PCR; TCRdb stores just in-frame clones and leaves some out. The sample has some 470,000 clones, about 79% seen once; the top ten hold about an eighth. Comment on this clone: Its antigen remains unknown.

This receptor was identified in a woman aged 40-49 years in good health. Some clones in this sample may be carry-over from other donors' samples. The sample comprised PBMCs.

CDR3: CAWSVTQHPYWGYTF. CDR3 coding DNA: TGTGCCTGGAGTGTTACACAGCACCCCTACTGGGGCTACACCTTC. V usage is TRBV30 and J usage is TRBJ1-2; D unclear. V lost 0 bases to trimming and J lost 8 bases, with 19 bases between them. This CDR3 has 15 residues. From germline, CDR1 is GTSNPN and CDR2 SVGIG (reference sequence).